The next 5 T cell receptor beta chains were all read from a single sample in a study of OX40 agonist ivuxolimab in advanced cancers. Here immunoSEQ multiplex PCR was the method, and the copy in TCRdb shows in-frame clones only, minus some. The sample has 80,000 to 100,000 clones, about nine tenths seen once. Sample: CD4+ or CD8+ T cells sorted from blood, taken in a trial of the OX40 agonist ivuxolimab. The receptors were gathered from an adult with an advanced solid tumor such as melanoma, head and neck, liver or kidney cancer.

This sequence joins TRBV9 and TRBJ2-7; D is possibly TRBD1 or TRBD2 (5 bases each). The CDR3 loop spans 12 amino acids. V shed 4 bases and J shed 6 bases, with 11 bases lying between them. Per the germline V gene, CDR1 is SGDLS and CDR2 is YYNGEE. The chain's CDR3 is CASSQTGREQYF. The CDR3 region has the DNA TGTGCCAGCAGCCAGACGGGGCGCGAGCAGTACTTC.

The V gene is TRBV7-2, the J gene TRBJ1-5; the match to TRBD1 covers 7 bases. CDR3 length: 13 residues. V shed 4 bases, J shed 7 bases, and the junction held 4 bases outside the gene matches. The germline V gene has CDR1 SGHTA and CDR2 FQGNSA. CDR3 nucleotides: TGTGCCAGCAGCTCAGACAGGGACCAGCCCCAGCATTTT. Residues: CASSSDRDQPQHF.

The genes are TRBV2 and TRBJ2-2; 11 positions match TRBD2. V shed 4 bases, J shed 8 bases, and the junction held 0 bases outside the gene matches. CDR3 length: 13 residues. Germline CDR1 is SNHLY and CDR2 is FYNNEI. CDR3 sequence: CASSGTSGGELFF. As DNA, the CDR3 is TGTGCCAGCAGTGGGACTAGCGGGGGGGAGCTGTTTTTT.

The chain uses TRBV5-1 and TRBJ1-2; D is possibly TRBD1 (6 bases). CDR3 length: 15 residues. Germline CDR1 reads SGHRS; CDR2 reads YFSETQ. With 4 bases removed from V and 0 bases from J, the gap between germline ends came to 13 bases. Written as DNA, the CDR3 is TGCGCCAGCAGCACAGGGAGCTCATCTAACTATGGCTACACCTTC. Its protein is CASSTGSSSNYGYTF.

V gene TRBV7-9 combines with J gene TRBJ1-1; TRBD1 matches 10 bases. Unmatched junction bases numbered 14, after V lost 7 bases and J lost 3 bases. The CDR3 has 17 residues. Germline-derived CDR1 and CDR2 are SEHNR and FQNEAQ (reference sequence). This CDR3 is CASTLQTGGMGDTEAFF. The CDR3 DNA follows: TGTGCCAGCACCCTACAGACAGGGGGCATGGGGGACACTGAAGCTTTCTTT.